This T cell receptor (beta chain) derives from a study of T cell changes during pregnancy in multiple sclerosis. Germline V gene sequence: CDR1 SGHNT, CDR2 YYREEE (reference sequence). CDR3 length equals 15 residues. V lost 1 base, J lost 9 bases, and 8 bases stayed unmatched. This table comes from immunoSEQ multiplex PCR, and its TCRdb copy is limited to in-frame clones, with some not included. The table lists about 69,000 clones, approximately 92% of them singletons. The sample consisted of peripheral blood, taken in the third trimester of pregnancy. The sequence derives from a female donor in good health, enrolled as a control in a pregnancy study. This chain uses TRBV5-4 with TRBJ2-1; 9 positions agree with TRBD2. The chain's CDR3 is CASSLRAGGRGEQFF. As DNA, the CDR3 is TGTGCCAGCAGCTTGAGGGCGGGAGGGCGAGGTGAGCAGTTCTTC.